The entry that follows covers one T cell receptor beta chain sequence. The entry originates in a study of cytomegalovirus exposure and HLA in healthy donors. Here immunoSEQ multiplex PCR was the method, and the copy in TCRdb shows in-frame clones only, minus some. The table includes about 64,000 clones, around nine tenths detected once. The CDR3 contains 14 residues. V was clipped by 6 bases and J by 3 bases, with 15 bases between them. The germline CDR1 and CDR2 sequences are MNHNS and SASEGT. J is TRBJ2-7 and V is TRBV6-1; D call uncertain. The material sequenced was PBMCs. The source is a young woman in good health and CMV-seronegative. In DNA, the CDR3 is TGTGCCAGCAGCCAAAAGTCGTCGGGCTACGAGCAGTACTTC. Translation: CASSQKSSGYEQYF.